The 27 T cell receptor beta chains below come from one sample, sequenced in a study of cytomegalovirus exposure and HLA in healthy donors. With 60 Vbeta and 13 Jbeta primers, the PCR was carried out. TCRdb's copy holds only in-frame clones and misses some; the assay was immunoSEQ multiplex PCR. Counted here are over 150,000 clones, roughly 71% occurring once; the ten biggest clones make up about 7.9%. Sequences were obtained from PBMCs. These receptors were taken from a male donor in good health and CMV-seropositive.

This chain connects TRBV7-2 to TRBJ2-2; D is perhaps TRBD1 (5 bases). The CDR3 length is 18 residues. V was clipped by 4 bases and J by 2 bases, with 20 bases between them. Germline CDR1 reads SGHTA; CDR2 reads FQGNSA. This CDR3 reads CASSSRIREDPNTGELFF. DNA of the CDR3: TGTGCCAGCAGCTCTCGGATCAGGGAAGACCCCAACACCGGGGAGCTGTTTTTT.

The chain has TRBV6-5 and TRBJ2-5; 8 bases map to TRBD2. The J call may be wrong; the DNA end is better matched by TRBJ2-7. CDR1 and CDR2 (germline): MNHEY, SVGAGI. The CDR3 extends over 13 amino acids. The CDR3 DNA reads TGTGCCAGCAGTGCGGGGGGACCCTACGAGCAGTACTTC. Its protein product is CASSAGGPYEQYF.

This chain links TRBV10-3 with TRBJ1-1; 8 bases map to TRBD1. The germline CDR1 and CDR2 sequences are ENHRY and SYGVKD. The CDR3 has 14 residues. Losses at the gene ends were 10 bases for V and 1 base for J; bases not matched to a gene: 8. CDR3 DNA sequence: TGTGCCACATCGGGCCAGGGGGCGAACACTGAAGCTTTCTTT. This translates into CATSGQGANTEAFF.

The chain joins TRBV7-2 to TRBJ2-1; D may be TRBD2 (5 bases). V was cut by 4 bases and J by 3 bases, with 7 bases left in between. Per the germline V gene, CDR1 is SGHTA and CDR2 is FQGNSA. The CDR3 loop spans 13 amino acids. The CDR3 protein is CASSSEGYNEQFF. The CDR3, as DNA: TGTGCCAGCAGCTCCGAGGGCTACAATGAGCAGTTCTTC.

A single count supports this clone. The gene calls are TRBV27 and TRBJ2-3; 11 positions agree with TRBD2. The CDR3 has 16 amino acids. Looked up from germline, CDR1 is MNHEY and CDR2 is SMNVEV (reference sequence). The junction had 6 bases not matched to a gene; V was cut back by 4 bases and J by 3 bases. Here the CDR3 DNA reads TGTGCCAGCAGTTCCTCCGGGACTAGCGGTACAGATACGCAGTATTTT. It yields the protein CASSSSGTSGTDTQYF.

The count of this clone is one. This chain links TRBV6-1 with TRBJ2-1; perhaps TRBD1 as D (5 bases). Germline assignment: CDR1 MNHNS and CDR2 SASEGT. Between the trimmed V and J ends, which lost 5 bases and 6 bases, there was a span of 14 bases. The CDR3 is 14 amino acids. The CDR3 coding sequence is TGTGCCAGCAGTCTCAGGGCGACCCCCAATGAGCAGTTCTTC. Amino acids: CASSLRATPNEQFF.

Points on this clone: This sample also contains other DNA sequences that code for the same CDR3. The V and J genes are TRBV27 and TRBJ2-7; 8 positions agree with TRBD2. V was pared by 2 bases and J by 3 bases, with 0 bases of the junction left unmatched. Germline lookup yields CDR1 MNHEY and CDR2 SMNVEV (reference sequence). The CDR3 runs to 13 residues. CDR3 protein: CASSLAGGYEQYF. As DNA, the CDR3 is TGTGCCAGCAGTTTAGCGGGGGGCTACGAGCAGTACTTC.

J is TRBJ2-7 and V is TRBV2; no clear D. The germline V and J ends were trimmed by 0 bases and 0 bases, with 6 bases remaining between them. CDR3 length: 14 amino acids. From germline, CDR1 is SNHLY and CDR2 FYNNEI. Written as DNA, the CDR3 is TGTGCCAGCAGTGAAGCATACAGCTCCTACGAGCAGTACTTC. Its protein is CASSEAYSSYEQYF.

The CDR3 spells CASTRLADSTDTQYF. DNA for the CDR3: TGTGCCAGCACCAGACTAGCGGACAGCACAGATACGCAGTATTTT. This chain joins TRBV27 and TRBJ2-3, with 9 bases matching TRBD2. The V gene end was trimmed by 7 bases and the J gene end by 0 bases; junction bases not matched to a gene: 5. The CDR3 extends over 15 amino acids. Looked up from germline, CDR1 is MNHEY and CDR2 is SMNVEV (reference sequence).

The chain joins TRBV30 to TRBJ2-5; D may be TRBD1 (6 bases). V lost 7 bases and J lost 1, with 10 bases in between. The CDR3 spans 12 residues. CDR1 is GTSNPN, CDR2 SVGIG, per germline (reference sequence). CDR3 bases: TGTGCCTTCAACAGGGTCCAAGAGACCCAGTACTTC. Encoded protein: CAFNRVQETQYF.

V is TRBV5-4 and J is TRBJ1-2; D possibly corresponds to TRBD1 (5 bases). V lost 4 bases to trimming and J lost 7 bases, with 17 bases between them. This CDR3 spans 14 amino acids. CDR1 and CDR2 (germline): SGHNT, YYREEE (reference sequence). CDR3 loop: CASSAGTWGGGYTF. CDR3 DNA sequence: TGTGCCAGCAGCGCCGGGACCTGGGGGGGTGGCTACACCTTC. Complete variable domain (other parts from reference TRBV5-4 and TRBJ1-2): ETGVTQSPTHLIKTRGQQVTLRCSSQSGHNTVSWYQQALGQGPQFIFQYYREEENGRGNFPPRFSGLQFPNYSSELNVNALELDDSALYLCASSAGTWGGGYTFGSGTRLTVV.

The genes are TRBV7-2 and TRBJ2-3; a possible D gene is TRBD2 (5 bases). V lost 1 base and J 1 base, leaving 9 bases between the germline ends. This CDR3 comprises 15 residues. The germline V gene encodes CDR1 SGHTA and CDR2 FQGNSA. The DNA for the CDR3 is TGTGCCAGCAGCTTAGTTGTCGGGGGCACAGATACGCAGTATTTT. As protein: CASSLVVGGTDTQYF.

This clone occurred once. The chain couples TRBV12-5 to TRBJ1-1; 11 nucleotides agree with TRBD1. The germline V gene has CDR1 LGHNT and CDR2 FRNRAP. J was trimmed by 1 base and V by 8 bases; bases with no gene match: 3. This CDR3 comprises 14 residues. The CDR3 DNA reads TGTGCTAGTAGGACAGGGGGCGAGAACACTGAAGCTTTCTTT. It translates to CASRTGGENTEAFF. The full variable domain, completed using reference TRBV12-5 and TRBJ1-1, is DARVTQTPRHKVTEMGQEVTMRCQPILGHNTVFWYRQTMMQGLELLAYFRNRAPLDDSGMPKDRFSAEMPDATLATLKIQPSEPRDSAVYFCASRTGGENTEAFFGQGTRLTVV.

This clone was observed a single time. This chain connects TRBV7-3 to TRBJ1-2; 8 bases map to TRBD1. CDR1 and CDR2 from the germline V gene are SGHTA and FQGTGA. The CDR3 is 14 residues long. The V segment lost 5 bases and the J segment 8 bases; nucleotides outside the gene matches: 10. CDR3 sequence: CASSPLGQGSGYTF. CDR3 nucleotide sequence: TGTGCCAGCAGCCCTTTAGGACAGGGCTCCGGCTACACCTTC.

The chain is built from TRBV12-5 and TRBJ1-4; a weak D match, TRBD1 (5 bases). The CDR3 has 13 amino acids. The V gene's germline CDR1 is LGHNT and CDR2 FRNRAP. Trimming removed 6 bases at V and 6 bases at J, with 11 bases between. CDR3 residues: CASGPDSYEKLFF. The CDR3 nucleotides are TGTGCTAGTGGACCCGACAGCTATGAAAAACTGTTTTTT.

The genes are TRBV15 and TRBJ2-1; TRBD2 agrees at 7 bases. Trimming at V came to 3 bases and at J to 6 bases, leaving 5 bases not matched to a gene. Germline CDR1 is LNHNV and CDR2 is YYDKDF (reference sequence). The CDR3 is 14 amino acids. CDR3 region: CATSSWGGSNEQFF. Written as DNA, the CDR3 is TGTGCCACCAGCAGTTGGGGGGGTAGCAATGAGCAGTTCTTC.

The chain carries TRBV9 and TRBJ2-1; 11 bases are shared with TRBD2. V shed 5 bases, J shed 3 bases, and the junction held 4 bases outside the gene matches. This CDR3 contains 15 residues. Germline V gives CDR1 SGDLS, CDR2 YYNGEE. The CDR3, as DNA: TGTGCCAGCAGTCCTAGCGGGGGGTACTACAATGAGCAGTTCTTC. Its translation is CASSPSGGYYNEQFF.

J is TRBJ2-5 and V is TRBV4-1; 8 positions agree with TRBD1. After removal of 4 bases from V and 4 bases from J, the junction contained 11 bases not matched to a gene. Germline-derived CDR1 and CDR2 are MGHRA and YSYEKL. CDR3 length equals 16 residues. The CDR3: CASSPRQRTGPETQYF. CDR3 in DNA: TGCGCCAGCAGCCCCCGACAGCGGACAGGGCCAGAGACCCAGTACTTC.

This CDR3 reads CASSFTSGGSGFSETQYF. The DNA for the CDR3 is TGTGCCAGCAGCTTCACTAGCGGGGGGTCTGGGTTTTCAGAGACCCAGTACTTC. V usage is TRBV13 and J usage is TRBJ2-5, with 12 bases that match TRBD2. The CDR3 is 18 residues long. With V trimmed by 3 bases and J by 4 bases, 12 bases remained unmatched. CDR1 is PRHDT, CDR2 FYEKMQ, per germline (reference sequence).

The gene calls are TRBV4-3 and TRBJ2-2, with D possibly matching TRBD2 (5 bases). The ends were cut back, 1 base at V and 5 bases at J, with 5 bases in the middle. Looked up from germline, CDR1 is LGHNA and CDR2 is YSLEER. The CDR3 spans 13 residues. The CDR3 reads CASSQGGTGELFF. CDR3 in DNA: TGCGCCAGCAGCCAAGGAGGGACCGGGGAGCTGTTTTTT.

The genes are TRBV25-1 and TRBJ2-5; 12 bases match TRBD1. The J segment lost 5 bases and the V segment lost 3 bases, leaving 7 bases of the junction unmatched. Germline CDR1 is MGHDK and CDR2 is SYGVNS. The CDR3 is 16 residues long. CDR3 sequence (DNA): TGTGCCAGCAGTGACCCGGGACAGGGGGCCGGGGAGACCCAGTACTTC. As protein: CASSDPGQGAGETQYF.

The V gene is TRBV6-5, the J gene TRBJ1-2, with 9 bases matching TRBD1. With V trimmed by 6 bases and J by 8 bases, 7 bases remained unmatched. Germline V gene lookup returns CDR1 MNHEY and CDR2 SVGAGI. This CDR3 has 13 residues. CDR3 loop: CASSLTGGRGYTF. The CDR3 nucleotides read TGTGCCAGCAGCCTAACAGGGGGCAGGGGCTACACCTTC.

The sample holds a few counts of this clone. The rearrangement uses TRBV10-1 and TRBJ2-7, with 9 nucleotides matching TRBD2. CDR1 and CDR2 (germline): WNHNN, SYGVQD (reference sequence). The CDR3 runs 16 residues. J was trimmed by 0 bases and V by 5 bases; bases with no gene match: 8. In DNA form, the CDR3 reads TGCGCCAGCAGTCCATCTAGCGGGGACAGCTCCTACGAGCAGTACTTC. Its protein is CASSPSSGDSSYEQYF.

This clone showed up just a few times. The gene calls are TRBV5-6 and TRBJ1-1; D possibly corresponds to TRBD1 (6 bases). Germline lookup yields CDR1 SGHDT and CDR2 YYEEEE. The V gene lost 4 bases and the J gene lost 2 bases, with 15 bases spanning the gap. The length of the CDR3 is 15 residues. The CDR3 sequence: CASSLAGTLNTEAFF. The CDR3 nucleotides read TGTGCCAGCAGCCTTGCCGGGACATTAAACACTGAAGCTTTCTTT.

The chain combines TRBV25-1 with TRBJ2-3, with a tentative D call TRBD2 (6 bases). Looked up from germline, CDR1 is MGHDK and CDR2 is SYGVNS. V was cut by 3 bases and J by 2 bases, with 15 bases left in between. The CDR3 has 16 residues. The CDR3 nucleotides read TGTGCCAGCAGTGACCCTGGGCGGGGCTACACAGATACGCAGTATTTT. Residues: CASSDPGRGYTDTQYF.

The chain employs TRBV15 and TRBJ2-5, with unresolved D. This CDR3 is built from 14 residues. Per germline, CDR1 LNHNV and CDR2 YYDKDF (reference sequence). V was clipped by 0 bases and J by 3 bases, with 8 bases between them. CDR3 sequence (DNA): TGTGCCACCAGCAGAGATCGCGGTGAAGAGACCCAGTACTTC. Protein: CATSRDRGEETQYF.

Only a few counts were recorded for this clone. This chain connects TRBV7-9 to TRBJ1-1, with 7 bases identical to TRBD1. Per the germline V gene, CDR1 is SEHNR and CDR2 is FQNEAQ (reference sequence). J was trimmed by 12 bases and V by 5 bases; bases with no gene match: 6. The CDR3 is made up of 11 amino acids. The CDR3 nucleotides are TGTGCCAGCAGCGCGGGACAGAGGCCTTTCTTT. Protein: CASSAGQRPFF.